These 10 T cell receptor beta chains share one sample of origin, sequenced in a study of T cell changes during pregnancy in multiple sclerosis. Clones were read by immunoSEQ multiplex PCR, and TCRdb kept only the in-frame ones, dropping some. In the table there are fewer than 85,000 clones, roughly 92% of which are singletons. This material consisted of peripheral blood, taken before pregnancy. The receptors stem from a female donor with multiple sclerosis, enrolled in a pregnancy study.

The CDR3, as DNA: TGTGCCAGCAGCGGACTAGCGAAAAGCACAGATACGCAGTATTTT. The encoded protein is CASSGLAKSTDTQYF. The rearrangement joins TRBV14 to TRBJ2-3; 9 bases align to TRBD2. The CDR3 loop spans 15 amino acids. Unmatched junction bases numbered 3, after V lost 5 bases and J lost 0 bases. In germline, CDR1 is SGHDN, CDR2 FVKESK. Variable domain in full (rest from reference TRBV14 and TRBJ2-3): EAGVTQFPSHSVIEKGQTVTLRCDPISGHDNLYWYRRVMGKEIKFLLHFVKESKQDESGMPNNRFLAERTGGTYSTLKVQPAELEDSGVYFCASSGLAKSTDTQYFGPGTRLTVL.

This clone has a handful of counts. V is TRBV11-2 and J is TRBJ1-3; D call uncertain. V was pared by 5 bases and J by 4 bases, with 9 bases between. The CDR3 loop spans 13 amino acids. The germline CDR1 and CDR2 sequences are SGHAT and FQNNGV. In DNA, the CDR3 is TGTGCCAGCAGCCGCGCCCGGGGAAACACCATATATTTT. Its translation is CASSRARGNTIYF.

This clone showed up just once. The chain has TRBV4-3 and TRBJ1-5; a possible D gene is TRBD1 (6 bases). CDR3 size: 15 residues. Trimming removed 0 bases from V and 4 bases from J, with 10 bases in between. Germline lookup yields CDR1 LGHNA and CDR2 YSLEER. The CDR3 protein is CASSQDGTQNQPQHF. For the CDR3, the DNA is TGCGCCAGCAGCCAAGATGGGACACAAAATCAGCCCCAGCATTTT.

The chain links TRBV19 to TRBJ1-1; D may be TRBD1 (5 bases). This CDR3 is built from 15 residues. V shed 3 bases and J shed 4 bases, with 15 bases lying between them. CDR1 LNHDA and CDR2 SQIVND come from the germline V gene (reference sequence). CDR3 DNA sequence: TGTGCCAGTAGTATTGGGAGGGGCGCGGGCACTGAAGCTTTCTTT. It specifies CASSIGRGAGTEAFF.

This chain links TRBV16 with TRBJ2-1; maybe TRBD2 (6 bases). CDR1 is KGHSY and CDR2 is FQNENV in the germline V gene. V lost 4 bases and J lost 5, with 9 bases in between. There are 13 residues in the CDR3. As DNA, the CDR3 is TGTGCCAGCAGCCGGAGGGTAAACAATGAGCAGTTCTTC. Its protein is CASSRRVNNEQFF.

The rearrangement links TRBV10-3 to TRBJ1-1; D might be TRBD1 (6 bases). CDR3 length equals 12 residues. V dropped 8 bases and J dropped 4 bases, with 11 bases sitting between them. Looked up from germline, CDR1 is ENHRY and CDR2 is SYGVKD. The CDR3 region has the DNA TGTGCCATCGGGGGACAAAGCACTGAAGCTTTCTTT. Its translation: CAIGGQSTEAFF.

The sample holds one count of this clone. The chain combines TRBV5-1 with TRBJ2-2; perhaps TRBD1 as D (5 bases). CDR1 is SGHRS and CDR2 is YFSETQ in the germline V gene. The CDR3 is 15 amino acids. V lost 0 bases and J 4 bases, leaving 10 bases between the germline ends. CDR3 nucleotide sequence: TGCGCCAGCAGCTTGGTTCAGGGTCCCACCGGGGAGCTGTTTTTT. It translates to CASSLVQGPTGELFF. Drawing the rest from reference TRBV5-1 and TRBJ2-2, the complete variable domain is KAGVTQTPRYLIKTRGQQVTLSCSPISGHRSVSWYQQTPGQGLQFLFEYFSETQRNKGNFPGRFSGRQFSNSRSEMNVSTLELGDSALYLCASSLVQGPTGELFFGEGSRLTVL.

The rearrangement uses TRBV19 and TRBJ1-1; possible D gene TRBD1, 6 bases. The CDR3 is made up of 15 amino acids. The V end was cut by 3 bases, the J end by 4 bases, with 15 bases between. Germline V gene data show CDR1 as LNHDA and CDR2 as SQIVND (reference sequence). The CDR3 reads CASSIGRGRGTEAFF. The CDR3 DNA reads TGTGCCAGTAGTATTGGCAGGGGACGCGGCACTGAAGCTTTCTTT.

This clone appeared a single time. This chain connects TRBV7-6 to TRBJ2-1, with D maybe TRBD2 (5 bases). This CDR3 region has 16 residues. Trimming took off 5 bases at V and 0 bases at J, with 14 bases between the two ends. In germline, CDR1 is SGHVS, CDR2 FNYEAQ. In DNA form, the CDR3 reads TGTGCCAGCAGCCACCCGGGCGGGCTCTCCTACAATGAGCAGTTCTTC. Translated, it gives CASSHPGGLSYNEQFF.

V usage is TRBV18 and J usage is TRBJ2-1; 9 nucleotides line up with TRBD1. This CDR3 has 15 amino acids. Germline CDR1 reads KGHSH; CDR2 reads LQKENI. V shed 4 bases and J 9 bases; nucleotides not matched to a gene: 10. The CDR3 nucleotides are TGTGCCAGCTCACGGGGACAGGGAGGCTTTGGTGAGCAGTTCTTC. Translating it yields CASSRGQGGFGEQFF.